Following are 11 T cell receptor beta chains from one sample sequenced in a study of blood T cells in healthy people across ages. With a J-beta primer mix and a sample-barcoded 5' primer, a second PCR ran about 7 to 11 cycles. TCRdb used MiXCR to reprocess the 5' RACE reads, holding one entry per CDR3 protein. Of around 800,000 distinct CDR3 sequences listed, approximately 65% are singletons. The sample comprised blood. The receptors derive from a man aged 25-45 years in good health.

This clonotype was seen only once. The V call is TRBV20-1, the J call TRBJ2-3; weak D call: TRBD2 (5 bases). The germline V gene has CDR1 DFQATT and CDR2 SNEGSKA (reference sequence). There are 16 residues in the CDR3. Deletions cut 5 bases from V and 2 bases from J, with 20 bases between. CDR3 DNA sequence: TGCAGTGCTTACCCCGGGGTAGCGACCTTCACAGATACGCAGTATTTT. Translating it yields CSAYPGVATFTDTQYF.

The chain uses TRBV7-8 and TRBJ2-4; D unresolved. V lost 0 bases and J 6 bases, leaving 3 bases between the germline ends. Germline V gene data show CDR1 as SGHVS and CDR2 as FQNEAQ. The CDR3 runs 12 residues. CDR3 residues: CASSLAPNIQYF. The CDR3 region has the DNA TGTGCCAGCAGCTTAGCGCCAAACATTCAGTACTTC.

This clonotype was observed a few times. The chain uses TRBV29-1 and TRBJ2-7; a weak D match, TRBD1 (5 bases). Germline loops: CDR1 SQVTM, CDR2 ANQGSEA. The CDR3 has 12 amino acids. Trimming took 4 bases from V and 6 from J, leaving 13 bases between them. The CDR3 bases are TGCAGCGTTGGTCAAGGGGCTGGCGAGCAGTACTTC. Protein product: CSVGQGAGEQYF.

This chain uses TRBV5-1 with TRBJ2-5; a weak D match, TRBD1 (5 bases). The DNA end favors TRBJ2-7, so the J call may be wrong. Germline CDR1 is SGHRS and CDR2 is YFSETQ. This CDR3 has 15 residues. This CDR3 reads CASSLGDSDTYEQYF. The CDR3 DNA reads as TGCGCCAGCAGCTTGGGCGACAGCGATACCTACGAGCAGTACTTC.

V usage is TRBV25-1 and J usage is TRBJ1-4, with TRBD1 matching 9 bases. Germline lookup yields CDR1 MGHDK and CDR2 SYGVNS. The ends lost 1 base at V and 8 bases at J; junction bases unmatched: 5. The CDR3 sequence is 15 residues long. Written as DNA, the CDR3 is TGTGCCAGCAGTGAATTGGGGACAGGGATGGAAAAACTGTTTTTT. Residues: CASSELGTGMEKLFF.

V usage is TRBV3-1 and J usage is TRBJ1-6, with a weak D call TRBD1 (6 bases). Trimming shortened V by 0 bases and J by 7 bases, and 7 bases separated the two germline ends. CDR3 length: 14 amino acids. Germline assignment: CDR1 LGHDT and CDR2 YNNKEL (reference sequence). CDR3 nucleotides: TGTGCCAGCAGCCAAGATCAGGGGAATTCACCCCTCCACTTT. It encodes CASSQDQGNSPLHF. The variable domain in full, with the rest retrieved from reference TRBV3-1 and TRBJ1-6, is DTAVSQTPKYLVTQMGNDKSIKCEQNLGHDTMYWYKQDSKKFLKIMFSYNNKELIINETVPNRFSPKSPDKAHLNLHINSLELGDSAVYFCASSQDQGNSPLHFGNGTRLTVT.

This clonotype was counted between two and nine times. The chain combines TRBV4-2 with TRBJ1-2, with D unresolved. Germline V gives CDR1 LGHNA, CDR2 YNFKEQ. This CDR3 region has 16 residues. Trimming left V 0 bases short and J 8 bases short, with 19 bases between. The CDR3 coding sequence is TGTGCCAGCAGCCAAGACCCTGGGCAGGCCTCGGGAGGCTACACCTTC. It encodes CASSQDPGQASGGYTF.

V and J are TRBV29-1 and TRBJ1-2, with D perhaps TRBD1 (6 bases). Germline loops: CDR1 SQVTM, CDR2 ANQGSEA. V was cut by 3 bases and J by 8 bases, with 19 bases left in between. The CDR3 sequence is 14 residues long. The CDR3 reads CSVERTAPRSGYTF. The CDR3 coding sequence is TGCAGCGTTGAGAGGACAGCGCCTCGGAGCGGCTACACCTTC.

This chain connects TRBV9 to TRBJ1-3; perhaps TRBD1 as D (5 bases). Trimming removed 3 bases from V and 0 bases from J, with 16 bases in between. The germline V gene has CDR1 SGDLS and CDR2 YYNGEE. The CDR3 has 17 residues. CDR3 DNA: TGTGCCAGCAGCGGGGGGACGGAACACGACTCTGGAAACACCATATATTTT. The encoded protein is CASSGGTEHDSGNTIYF. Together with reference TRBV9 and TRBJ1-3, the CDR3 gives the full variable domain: DSGVTQTPKHLITATGQRVTLRCSPRSGDLSVYWYQQSLDQGLQFLIQYYNGEERAKGNILERFSAQQFPDLHSELNLSSLELGDSALYFCASSGGTEHDSGNTIYFGEGSWLTVV.

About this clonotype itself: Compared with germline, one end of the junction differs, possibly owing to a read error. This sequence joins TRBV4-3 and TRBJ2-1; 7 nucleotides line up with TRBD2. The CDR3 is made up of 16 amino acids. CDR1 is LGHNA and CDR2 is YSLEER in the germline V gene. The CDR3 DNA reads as TGCGCCAGCAGCCCGACCCGGCTCGGGGGGTACAAGGAGCAGTTCTTC. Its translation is CASSPTRLGGYKEQFF.

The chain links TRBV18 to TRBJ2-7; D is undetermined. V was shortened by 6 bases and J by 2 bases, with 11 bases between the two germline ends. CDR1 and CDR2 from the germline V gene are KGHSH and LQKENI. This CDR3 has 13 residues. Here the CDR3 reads CASSAETPYEQYF. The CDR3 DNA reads TGTGCCAGCTCCGCGGAGACCCCCTACGAGCAGTACTTC.